The rows below give T cell receptor beta chains drawn from one sample of a study of shared clonotypes between healthy human individuals. Libraries were prepared by immunoSEQ multiplex PCR; TCRdb keeps only in-frame clonotypes and omits some of them. The sample shows about 2.3 million clones, 80% to 95% of them seen only once. Sequencing input: naive CD4+ T cells from PBMCs. Every receptor here comes from a man aged 18 to 29 in good health. Some clones in this sample may be carry-over from other donors' samples. The CDR3 runs from the conserved cysteine through the conserved F or W. Each record gives: V gene, J gene, D gene, clone size, CDR3 length, CDR3 protein, CDR3 DNA. The D gene is left open where the match is weak. Clone size, where shown, is once, few, many, or a class for clones that have expanded.

TRBV2,TRBJ1-5,-,-,14,CASIGSGESQPQHF,TGTGCCAGCATAGGATCAGGGGAGAGTCAGCCCCAGCATTTT
TRBV13,TRBJ2-2,TRBD2,once,16,CASSARTSQNTGELFF,TGTGCCAGCAGCGCCCGGACTAGCCAAAACACCGGGGAGCTGTTTTTT
TRBV5-1,TRBJ2-3,-,once,17,CASSLEIAETTTDTQYF,TGCGCCAGCAGCTTGGAGATCGCAGAGACAACCACAGATACGCAGTATTTT
TRBV18,TRBJ2-5,TRBD1,-,15,CASSLQQGVGETQYF,TGTGCCAGCTCACTTCAACAGGGGGTTGGGGAGACCCAGTACTTC
TRBV10-3,TRBJ2-1,TRBD2,-,11,CAISSGTKQFF,TGTGCCATCAGTAGCGGGACCAAGCAGTTCTTC
TRBV10-1,TRBJ2-3,-,once,12,CASSDPSDTQYF,TGCGCCAGCAGTGACCCCTCAGATACGCAGTATTTT
TRBV27,TRBJ2-5,TRBD2,-,16,CASSSRSSGNQETQYF,TGTGCCAGCAGTTCTCGTAGTAGCGGGAATCAAGAGACCCAGTACTTC
TRBV28,TRBJ1-2,-,-,12,CASTAVDYGYTF,TGTGCCAGCACAGCAGTGGATTATGGCTACACCTTC
TRBV6-1,TRBJ2-3,-,-,16,CASSGAGGRLTDTQYF,TGTGCCAGCAGTGGCGCTGGTGGTCGTCTCACAGATACGCAGTATTTT
TRBV5-6,TRBJ1-1,TRBD1,-,14,CASSSNHRGTEAFF,TGTGCCAGCAGCTCAAATCACAGGGGAACTGAAGCTTTCTTT
TRBV9,TRBJ1-4,-,-,15,CASSVGRQSNEKLFF,TGTGCCAGCAGCGTAGGTAGACAAAGTAATGAAAAACTGTTTTTT
TRBV27,TRBJ2-7,-,-,14,CASSLAVGSYEQYF,TGTGCCAGCAGTTTAGCTGTAGGCTCCTACGAGCAGTACTTC
TRBV9,TRBJ2-3,-,once,14,CASSASSATDTQYF,TGTGCCAGCAGTGCTTCTAGCGCCACAGATACGCAGTATTTT
TRBV5-1,TRBJ2-3,TRBD2,-,17,CASSPGTSGRAVDTQYF,TGCGCCAGCAGCCCCGGGACTAGCGGGAGGGCGGTAGATACGCAGTATTTT
TRBV5-1,TRBJ2-2,-,-,16,CASSLDLALNTGELFF,TGCGCCAGCAGCTTGGATCTAGCCCTGAACACCGGGGAGCTGTTTTTT
TRBV29-1,TRBJ2-3,-,-,12,CSVDFGTDTQYF,TGCAGCGTTGATTTTGGCACAGATACGCAGTATTTT
TRBV9,TRBJ2-3,-,-,13,CASSPSDPNTQYF,TGTGCCAGCAGCCCTAGTGACCCTAATACGCAGTATTTT
TRBV6-5,TRBJ1-1,TRBD1,-,16,CASSSPGTVMNTEAFF,TGTGCCAGCAGTTCCCCCGGGACAGTTATGAACACTGAAGCTTTCTTT
TRBV19,TRBJ1-1,-,-,16,CASSEVGRQTNTEAFF,TGTGCCAGTAGTGAGGTCGGGAGGCAGACGAACACTGAAGCTTTCTTT
TRBV15,TRBJ2-1,-,few,13,CAITRSSYNEQFF,TGTGCCATCACTAGAAGCTCCTACAATGAGCAGTTCTTC
TRBV7-3,TRBJ2-7,-,-,15,CASSLMAVTSYEQYF,TGTGCCAGCAGCTTAATGGCTGTCACTAGCTACGAGCAGTACTTC
TRBV18,TRBJ2-6,-,once,16,CASSPGVHYGANVLTF,TGTGCCAGCTCACCAGGGGTCCACTATGGGGCCAACGTCCTGACTTTC
TRBV11-2,TRBJ2-5,TRBD2,-,15,CASSSRDPTGGTQYF,TGTGCCAGCAGCTCTCGGGATCCGACGGGGGGGACCCAGTACTTC
TRBV4-3,TRBJ1-5,-,-,17,CASSPRAHRTYNQPQHF,TGCGCCAGCAGCCCCCGGGCCCACAGGACATACAATCAGCCCCAGCATTTT
TRBV28,TRBJ1-3,-,-,16,CASSVATLISGNTIYF,TGTGCCAGCAGCGTCGCGACTCTCATCTCTGGAAACACCATATATTTT
TRBV11-2,TRBJ1-5,-,-,15,CASSLDAHRAQPQHF,TGTGCCAGCAGCTTAGATGCGCACAGGGCGCAGCCCCAGCATTTT
TRBV5-1,TRBJ2-3,TRBD2,-,16,CASSRSGRESEDTQYF,TGCGCCAGCAGCCGGTCTGGGCGGGAGTCGGAAGATACGCAGTATTTT
TRBV2,TRBJ2-5,-,once,11,CASSDGGGQYF,TGTGCCAGCAGTGACGGTGGCGGGCAGTACTTC
TRBV15,TRBJ1-1,TRBD1,-,15,CATSRDNRGGTEAFF,TGTGCCACCAGCAGAGATAACAGGGGGGGCACTGAAGCTTTCTTT
TRBV19,TRBJ2-6,-,-,15,CASSPGRGGANVLTF,TGTGCCAGTAGTCCCGGCAGGGGTGGGGCCAACGTCCTGACTTTC
TRBV18,TRBJ2-3,-,-,15,CASSPPVLPGDTQYF,TGTGCCAGCTCACCTCCCGTTTTGCCCGGAGATACGCAGTATTTT
TRBV29-1,TRBJ1-2,-,once,11,CSVGLDYGYTF,TGCAGCGTTGGCCTGGACTATGGCTACACCTTC
TRBV27,TRBJ2-3,TRBD2,-,17,CASKTSGRARPSDTQYF,TGTGCCAGCAAGACTAGCGGGAGGGCGCGCCCCTCAGATACGCAGTATTTT
TRBV9,TRBJ1-4,-,-,16,CASSGGTTQINEKLFF,TGTGCCAGCAGCGGGGGGACCACTCAAATAAATGAAAAACTGTTTTTT
TRBV5-4,TRBJ2-7,TRBD2,-,15,CASSLAPSGSYEQYF,TGTGCCAGCAGCTTGGCGCCTAGCGGGAGTTACGAGCAGTACTTC
TRBV6-5,TRBJ2-3,-,-,15,CASKEGGHLGDTQYF,TGTGCCAGCAAGGAGGGGGGACACCTTGGGGATACGCAGTATTTT
TRBV28,TRBJ1-2,-,-,16,CASSNHPSGRVYGYTF,TGTGCCAGCAGCAACCACCCCTCGGGGAGGGTCTATGGCTACACCTTC
TRBV6-6,TRBJ2-7,-,-,15,CASSSQLGGTYEQYF,TGTGCCAGCAGTTCCCAATTAGGGGGTACCTACGAGCAGTACTTC
TRBV5-1,TRBJ2-1,-,-,15,CASSLVGGTYNEQFF,TGCGCCAGCAGCTTGGTTGGGGGAACCTACAATGAGCAGTTCTTC
TRBV28,TRBJ1-1,-,-,14,CASSLTREGTEAFF,TGTGCCAGCAGTTTAACCAGGGAGGGCACTGAAGCTTTCTTT